The 29 T cell receptor beta chains presented below share a single source sample, sequenced in a study of blood T cell repertoires in COVID-19. Sequenced by immunoSEQ multiplex PCR; TCRdb stores in-frame clones only, minus some. Here the sample spans around 300,000 clones, around four fifths being singletons. The sequencing input was peripheral blood. The receptors derive from a woman in her fifties or sixties with active or convalescent COVID-19.

The chain couples TRBV20-1 to TRBJ2-7; D not certain. V lost 2 bases and J lost 7, with 9 bases in between. The germline V gene encodes CDR1 DFQATT and CDR2 SNEGSKA (reference sequence). The CDR3 extends over 11 amino acids. The CDR3 loop reads CSARTTREQYF. The CDR3 coding sequence is TGCAGTGCTAGAACGACGCGGGAGCAGTACTTC.

In its sample, this clone was seen once. The chain recombines TRBV28 with TRBJ1-5; TRBD1 agrees at 8 bases. The V gene end was trimmed by 3 bases and the J gene end by 2 bases; junction bases not matched to a gene: 3. Germline V CDR1 and CDR2: MDHEN, SYDVKM. This CDR3 is 15 amino acids long. CDR3: CASSFPQGGNQPQHF. The CDR3 nucleotides are TGTGCCAGCAGTTTCCCACAGGGGGGCAATCAGCCCCAGCATTTT.

The chain has TRBV7-2 and TRBJ2-5, with TRBD1 as a possible D gene (6 bases). The CDR3 has 16 residues. CDR1 is SGHTA and CDR2 is FQGNSA in the germline V gene. V dropped 3 bases and J dropped 5 bases, with 19 bases sitting between them. CDR3 DNA: TGTGCCAGCAGCTTGGGCCCCTCTCTTGGGGGCGAGACCCAGTACTTC. Its protein is CASSLGPSLGGETQYF.

The chain uses TRBV19 and TRBJ1-4; 8 bases align to TRBD1. Germline trimming cut 0 bases from V and 7 bases from J; bases unmatched to any gene: 4. Germline V gene data show CDR1 as LNHDA and CDR2 as SQIVND (reference sequence). The CDR3 length is 15 residues. Written as DNA, the CDR3 is TGTGCCAGTAGTATAGACCGGACAGGGTTTGAAAAACTGTTTTTT. This codes for CASSIDRTGFEKLFF.

The CDR3 nucleotides are TGTGCCAGCAGCTTAGCTAGCGGGAGTAGGAGCAATGAGCAGTTCTTC. Its translation is CASSLASGSRSNEQFF. This chain joins TRBV7-9 and TRBJ2-1; 9 nucleotides align to TRBD2. V lost 0 bases to trimming and J lost 6 bases; unmatched junction nucleotides: 6. This CDR3 is 16 amino acids long. The germline V gene encodes CDR1 SEHNR and CDR2 FQNEAQ (reference sequence).

The rearrangement links TRBV9 to TRBJ2-3; 9 bases are shared with TRBD2. The CDR3 is made up of 16 amino acids. CDR1 SGDLS and CDR2 YYNGEE come from the germline V gene. After removal of 3 bases from V and 4 bases from J, the junction contained 9 bases not matched to a gene. The CDR3 DNA is TGTGCCAGCAGCGACGGCGTGGCGGGAGGGGCAGATACGCAGTATTTT. It specifies CASSDGVAGGADTQYF.

Only one count was recorded for this clone. This sequence joins TRBV5-1 and TRBJ1-1; 9 bases line up with TRBD1. Looked up from germline, CDR1 is SGHRS and CDR2 is YFSETQ. Germline trimming cut 2 bases from V and 5 bases from J; bases unmatched to any gene: 4. CDR3 length equals 14 residues. The CDR3 region has the DNA TGCGCCAGCAGCTTACAGGGGGCTGGAACTGAAGCTTTCTTT. Translation gives CASSLQGAGTEAFF.

The chain combines TRBV15 with TRBJ2-1, with 7 bases aligning to TRBD2. Per germline, CDR1 LNHNV and CDR2 YYDKDF (reference sequence). This CDR3 contains 12 residues. The junction had 2 bases not matched to a gene; V was cut back by 5 bases and J by 7 bases. The CDR3 loop is CATSWGGNEQFF. Written as DNA, the CDR3 is TGTGCCACCAGCTGGGGGGGGAATGAGCAGTTCTTC.

This clone has more than one count but fewer than ten. The chain recombines TRBV10-1 with TRBJ2-2; 8 bases map to TRBD1. The CDR3 is 14 residues long. Germline CDR1 and CDR2: WNHNN and SYGVQD (reference sequence). V shed 8 bases, J shed 1 base, and the junction held 3 bases outside the gene matches. The CDR3 bases are TGCGCCAGCTCCGGGACAGGGAACACCGGGGAGCTGTTTTTT. As protein: CASSGTGNTGELFF.

This clone has just a few counts. This chain uses TRBV11-2 with TRBJ1-6; D unresolved. Germline CDR1 is SGHAT and CDR2 is FQNNGV. CDR3 size: 13 residues. Trimming removed 5 bases at V and 3 bases at J, with 5 bases between. The CDR3 reads CASSRSYNSPLHF. The CDR3 DNA follows: TGTGCCAGCAGCAGGAGCTATAATTCACCCCTCCACTTT.

The chain is built from TRBV9 and TRBJ2-2, with 8 bases matching TRBD1. Germline trimming cut 4 bases from V and 6 bases from J; bases unmatched to any gene: 8. This CDR3 comprises 15 residues. CDR1 and CDR2 from the germline V gene are SGDLS and YYNGEE. The CDR3 here is CASSPRQGQPGELFF. In nucleotides, the CDR3 is TGTGCCAGCAGCCCCCGACAGGGGCAACCCGGGGAGCTGTTTTTT.

This clone showed up just once. The chain uses TRBV2 and TRBJ1-5; 10 bases line up with TRBD1. Germline loops: CDR1 SNHLY, CDR2 FYNNEI. V was pared by 6 bases and J by 6 bases, with 8 bases of the junction left unmatched. This CDR3 comprises 15 residues. The chain's CDR3 is CASSQGQGRFQPQHF. As DNA, the CDR3 is TGTGCCAGCAGCCAGGGACAGGGGAGGTTTCAGCCCCAGCATTTT.

The chain couples TRBV14 to TRBJ2-3, with 11 bases matching TRBD2. Germline CDR1 is SGHDN and CDR2 is FVKESK. This CDR3 has 16 residues. With 3 bases clipped from V and 6 bases from J, the junction kept 8 bases outside the gene matches. Written as DNA, the CDR3 is TGTGCCAGCAGCCAGTTAGCGGGAGGGCCCGTGGATACGCAGTATTTT. As protein: CASSQLAGGPVDTQYF.

V usage is TRBV4-1 and J usage is TRBJ1-2, with D uncertain. This CDR3 has 15 amino acids. Trimming stripped 1 base from V and 3 bases from J, with 12 bases between. From germline, CDR1 is MGHRA and CDR2 YSYEKL. The CDR3 loop reads CASSQVARGDYGYTF. CDR3 in DNA: TGCGCCAGCAGCCAAGTCGCCCGGGGAGACTATGGCTACACCTTC.

The V and J genes are TRBV5-6 and TRBJ2-6, with a possible D match to TRBD2 (6 bases). The germline gives CDR1 SGHDT, CDR2 YYEEEE. Trimming removed 3 bases at V and 4 bases at J, with 11 bases between. This CDR3 is 15 amino acids long. The CDR3 here is CASSWGVSGANVLTF. The DNA for the CDR3 is TGTGCCAGCAGCTGGGGGGTATCCGGGGCCAACGTCCTGACTTTC. Looking up the rest from reference TRBV5-6 and TRBJ2-6 gives the full variable domain: DAGVTQSPTHLIKTRGQQVTLRCSPKSGHDTVSWYQQALGQGPQFIFQYYEEEERQRGNFPDRFSGHQFPNYSSELNVNALLLGDSALYLCASSWGVSGANVLTFGAGSRLTVL.

This clone was detected only once. V and J are TRBV5-6 and TRBJ2-7; the D gene is possibly TRBD1 (6 bases). The CDR3 is 15 residues long. Germline lookup yields CDR1 SGHDT and CDR2 YYEEEE. The germline V and J ends were trimmed by 4 bases and 5 bases, with 19 bases remaining between them. This CDR3 reads CASSESGTPDHEQYF. CDR3 in DNA: TGTGCCAGCAGCGAATCCGGGACACCTGATCACGAGCAGTACTTC.

This chain connects TRBV13 to TRBJ2-1, with TRBD2 identical over 8 bases. V was clipped by 5 bases and J by 8 bases; unmatched bases: 14. This CDR3 has 16 residues. Germline V gives CDR1 PRHDT, CDR2 FYEKMQ (reference sequence). The CDR3 DNA follows: TGTGCCAGCAGCCAGAGGGCGGGAGGCCAGACGGATGAGCAGTTCTTC. The encoded protein is CASSQRAGGQTDEQFF.

The chain uses TRBV24-1 and TRBJ2-3; 12 bases line up with TRBD1. V was pared by 4 bases and J by 6 bases, with 4 bases of the junction left unmatched. The CDR3 extends over 15 amino acids. The germline V gene has CDR1 KGHDR and CDR2 SFDVKD. The CDR3 here is CATSEPGTGGDTQYF. As DNA, the CDR3 is TGTGCCACCAGTGAGCCCGGGACAGGGGGCGATACGCAGTATTTT.

The V gene is TRBV19, the J gene TRBJ1-4, with D unclear. Trimming cost V 9 bases and J 7 bases, with 15 bases left between them. This CDR3 contains 13 residues. Germline V CDR1 and CDR2: LNHDA, SQIVND (reference sequence). CDR3 region: CASQVDPSEKLFF. The CDR3 DNA follows: TGTGCCAGCCAGGTTGACCCTTCTGAAAAACTGTTTTTT.

Only one count was recorded for this clone. The J gene is TRBJ2-3, the V gene TRBV7-2, with 8 bases aligning to TRBD2. The germline CDR1 and CDR2 sequences are SGHTA and FQGNSA. J lost 5 bases, V lost 5 bases, and 12 bases had no gene match. The CDR3 runs to 16 residues. Here the CDR3 reads CASSPSVAGNGDTQYF. CDR3 nucleotides: TGTGCCAGCAGCCCCTCGGTAGCGGGAAATGGAGATACGCAGTATTTT.

The rearrangement uses TRBV3-1 (or the pseudogene TRBV3-2) and TRBJ2-7, with 8 positions matching TRBD2. V lost 1 base and J lost 4; bases outside the gene matches: 6. CDR3 size: 15 residues. Germline V lookup: CDR1 LGHDT, CDR2 YNNKEL (reference sequence). CDR3 sequence reads: CASSQGPSGSYEQYF. CDR3 in DNA: TGTGCCAGCAGCCAAGGCCCTAGCGGGTCGTACGAGCAGTACTTC.

The V gene is TRBV18, the J gene TRBJ2-2; the D gene is possibly TRBD2 (5 bases). V was pared by 1 base and J by 4 bases, with 10 bases between. Germline CDR1 reads KGHSH; CDR2 reads LQKENI. The CDR3 runs 15 residues. In DNA, the CDR3 is TGTGCCAGCTCACCACAAAACCGGGGCACCGGGGAGCTGTTTTTT. Translation gives CASSPQNRGTGELFF.

This clone occurred once. This chain connects TRBV14 to TRBJ2-1, with 8 nucleotides matching TRBD2. V lost 3 bases to trimming and J lost 10 bases; unmatched junction nucleotides: 11. Per the germline V gene, CDR1 is SGHDN and CDR2 is FVKESK. The CDR3 runs 15 residues. The DNA of the CDR3 is TGTGCCAGCAGCCATCAGGGACTAGGGTTTAACGAGCAGTTCTTC. Its translation is CASSHQGLGFNEQFF.

DNA for the CDR3: TGTGCCAGCAGCCGAGGGTTGTACGAGCAGTACTTC. Amino acid sequence: CASSRGLYEQYF. The rearrangement links TRBV13 to TRBJ2-7; possible D gene TRBD2, 5 bases. This CDR3 spans 12 amino acids. Germline values: CDR1 PRHDT, CDR2 FYEKMQ (reference sequence). V shed 5 bases and J shed 4 bases, with 9 bases lying between them.

The gene calls are TRBV18 and TRBJ2-7; 7 bases agree with TRBD1. CDR1 KGHSH and CDR2 LQKENI come from the germline V gene. With 3 bases clipped from V and 4 bases from J, the junction kept 3 bases outside the gene matches. The CDR3 has 13 residues. The CDR3 region has the DNA TGTGCCAGCTCACCGGCAGGGGGTTACGAGCAGTACTTC. It is translated as CASSPAGGYEQYF.

J is TRBJ1-6 and V is TRBV7-3, with D uncertain. CDR1 SGHTA and CDR2 FQGTGA come from the germline V gene. The V gene lost 1 base and the J gene lost 7 bases, with 11 bases spanning the gap. The CDR3 sequence is 15 residues long. The CDR3 bases are TGTGCCAGCAGCTTAATCCCAGACTGGAATTCACCCCTCCACTTT. Residues: CASSLIPDWNSPLHF.

The chain links TRBV28 to TRBJ2-1, with D uncertain. In germline, CDR1 is MDHEN, CDR2 SYDVKM. This CDR3 contains 14 residues. V gave up 6 bases and J gave up 8 bases, with 17 bases separating them. The CDR3 spells CASSPLRRGYEQFF. In DNA, the CDR3 is TGTGCCAGCAGCCCGCTAAGAAGAGGCTATGAGCAGTTCTTC.

The rearrangement uses TRBV19 and TRBJ1-2, with D perhaps TRBD1 (5 bases). Germline lookup yields CDR1 LNHDA and CDR2 SQIVND (reference sequence). The CDR3 is 14 amino acids. Trimming stripped 3 bases from V and 4 bases from J, with 12 bases between. CDR3 nucleotides: TGTGCCAGTAGTATTTCAGGGCCCACCTATGGCTACACCTTC. Encoded protein: CASSISGPTYGYTF.

This rearrangement joins TRBV10-3 to TRBJ2-1; 7 bases agree with TRBD2. The CDR3 covers 17 residues. Germline trimming cut 0 bases from V and 0 bases from J; bases unmatched to any gene: 5. Germline V CDR1 and CDR2: ENHRY, SYGVKD. CDR3 coding DNA: TGTGCCATCAGTGAGTCGACGGCGGGAGACTCCTACAATGAGCAGTTCTTC. This gives the protein CAISESTAGDSYNEQFF.